This entry lists 20 T cell receptor beta chains sequenced from one sample in a study of blood T cell repertoires in COVID-19. The protocol was immunoSEQ multiplex PCR, while the TCRdb copy is restricted to in-frame clones and leaves out a portion. The repertoire holds approximately 300,000 clones, with approximately 86% as singletons. Sample: peripheral blood. All receptors derive from a man between 18 and 29 years old with active or convalescent COVID-19.

The J gene is TRBJ2-2, the V gene TRBV12-3 or TRBV12-4; no clear D. The CDR3 has 13 residues. The V end lost 7 bases, the J end lost 3 bases, and 9 bases lay between the germline ends. Here the CDR3 DNA reads TGTGCCAGCATTAATAAATACACCGGGGAGCTGTTTTTT. This sequence encodes CASINKYTGELFF.

The chain employs TRBV2 and TRBJ1-3; no clear D. V lost 4 bases and J lost 0, with 10 bases in between. The germline gives CDR1 SNHLY, CDR2 FYNNEI. The CDR3 is 15 amino acids. CDR3 residues: CASSGGISSGNTIYF. The CDR3 bases are TGTGCCAGCAGTGGCGGGATCTCCTCTGGAAACACCATATATTTT.

As regards this clone: This sample includes further DNA sequences coding for the same CDR3. V is TRBV18 and J is TRBJ2-3; TRBD1 aligns across 8 bases. The length of the CDR3 is 15 residues. Trimming cost V 3 bases and J 0 bases; bases outside gene matches: 2. The germline V gene encodes CDR1 KGHSH and CDR2 LQKENI. The CDR3 protein is CASSPGTGSTDTQYF. Here the CDR3 DNA reads TGTGCCAGCTCACCGGGGACAGGCAGCACAGATACGCAGTATTTT.

This chain links TRBV2 with TRBJ2-4; TRBD1 might be the D (6 bases). Trimming shortened V by 5 bases and J by 7 bases, and 18 bases separated the two germline ends. This CDR3 region has 15 residues. The V gene's germline CDR1 is SNHLY and CDR2 FYNNEI. The CDR3 region is CASSKTRGLLNIQYF. In DNA, the CDR3 is TGTGCCAGCAGTAAAACCAGGGGTTTGTTGAACATTCAGTACTTC.

The rearrangement uses TRBV27 and TRBJ2-1; possible D gene TRBD1, 5 bases. The germline CDR1 and CDR2 sequences are MNHEY and SMNVEV (reference sequence). V was cut by 2 bases and J by 5 bases, with 16 bases left in between. The CDR3 is 16 amino acids. The CDR3 sequence is CASSLEQGTHHNEQFF. The CDR3 nucleotides are TGTGCCAGCAGTTTAGAGCAGGGCACGCATCACAATGAGCAGTTCTTC.

CDR3 amino acids: CASSRPGQGNYGYTF. In DNA, the CDR3 is TGTGCCAGCAGCCGCCCGGGACAGGGAAACTATGGCTACACCTTC. The V call is TRBV7-2, the J call TRBJ1-2; 9 bases are shared with TRBD1. The V gene end was trimmed by 5 bases and the J gene end by 2 bases; junction bases not matched to a gene: 6. The CDR3 totals 15 residues. Germline V gene lookup returns CDR1 SGHTA and CDR2 FQGNSA. The full variable domain, rest sourced from reference TRBV7-2 and TRBJ1-2, is GAGVSQSPSNKVTEKGKDVELRCDPISGHTALYWYRQSLGQGLEFLIYFQGNSAPDKSGLPSDRFSAERTGGSVSTLTIQRTQQEDSAVYLCASSRPGQGNYGYTFGSGTRLTVV.

The V and J genes are TRBV18 and TRBJ2-1; TRBD2 agrees at 8 bases. Trimming at V came to 2 bases and at J to 4 bases, leaving 4 bases not matched to a gene. This CDR3 is built from 15 residues. In germline, CDR1 is KGHSH, CDR2 LQKENI. CDR3 sequence: CASSPSGGPYNEQFF. CDR3 DNA: TGTGCCAGCTCACCATCGGGGGGGCCTTACAATGAGCAGTTCTTC.

This chain connects TRBV19 to TRBJ2-3, with TRBD2 as a possible D gene (5 bases). Trimming left V 10 bases short and J 4 bases short, with 21 bases between. CDR3 size: 15 residues. Germline CDR1 LNHDA, CDR2 SQIVND (reference sequence). CDR3 DNA: TGTGCCACGAGGGCGGAAGACTACCCCGCAGATACGCAGTATTTT. It translates to CATRAEDYPADTQYF.

The rearrangement links TRBV19 to TRBJ2-7; 8 positions agree with TRBD2. Trimming removed 3 bases from V and 11 bases from J; junction bases left unmatched: 9. Germline V CDR1 and CDR2: LNHDA, SQIVND (reference sequence). The CDR3 runs to 13 residues. The CDR3 DNA sequence: TGTGCCAGTAGTATTTCCAGCGGGAGATGGAAGTACTTC. Encoded protein: CASSISSGRWKYF.

The gene calls are TRBV29-1 and TRBJ1-4; 9 bases align to TRBD1. The junction had 11 bases not matched to a gene; V was cut back by 4 bases and J by 8 bases. Per the germline V gene, CDR1 is SQVTM and CDR2 is ANQGSEA. This CDR3 spans 15 amino acids. The CDR3 DNA is TGCAGCGTTGGGACAGGGGACTCTCGGGGCGAAAAACTGTTTTTT. It encodes CSVGTGDSRGEKLFF.

The chain uses TRBV27 and TRBJ1-2, with 10 bases fitting TRBD1. Germline V gives CDR1 MNHEY, CDR2 SMNVEV (reference sequence). There are 12 residues in the CDR3. V dropped 6 bases and J dropped 8; count of bases not matched to a gene: 3. Here the CDR3 DNA reads TGTGCCAGCAGGACAGGGGGCCAAGGCTACACCTTC. It specifies CASRTGGQGYTF.

The chain carries TRBV19 and TRBJ2-1, with 7 bases fitting TRBD1. The CDR3 runs to 16 residues. The ends lost 3 bases at V and 7 bases at J; junction bases unmatched: 12. Germline lookup yields CDR1 LNHDA and CDR2 SQIVND (reference sequence). As DNA, the CDR3 is TGTGCCAGTAGTATTAAGACAGGGAAGATAACGAATGAGCAGTTCTTC. It is translated as CASSIKTGKITNEQFF.

The chain combines TRBV5-6 with TRBJ2-3; 15 nucleotides agree with TRBD2. From germline, CDR1 is SGHDT and CDR2 YYEEEE. The CDR3 loop spans 17 amino acids. Trimming at V came to 3 bases and at J to 5 bases, leaving 7 bases not matched to a gene. CDR3 sequence reads: CASSYRTSGRVGDTQYF. The DNA of the CDR3 is TGTGCCAGCAGCTATAGGACTAGCGGGAGGGTGGGAGATACGCAGTATTTT.

The genes are TRBV9 and TRBJ1-2; 7 positions match TRBD1. This CDR3 region has 15 residues. J lost 7 bases, V lost 0 bases, and 9 bases had no gene match. Germline V gene lookup returns CDR1 SGDLS and CDR2 YYNGEE. The CDR3 sequence is CASSVDGLWDSGYTF. The CDR3 DNA follows: TGTGCCAGCAGCGTAGACGGCCTATGGGACAGTGGCTACACCTTC.

The genes are TRBV10-1 and TRBJ1-1; possibly TRBD1 for D (6 bases). CDR3 size: 14 residues. V lost 5 bases and J 1 base, leaving 11 bases between the germline ends. Germline assignment: CDR1 WNHNN and CDR2 SYGVQD (reference sequence). The CDR3 DNA sequence: TGCGCCAGCAGTCCAACGGGACAGAACACTGAAGCTTTCTTT. This encodes CASSPTGQNTEAFF.

The chain carries TRBV28 and TRBJ1-1; the match to TRBD1 covers 7 bases. This CDR3 is 13 amino acids long. Trimming removed 7 bases from V and 7 bases from J; junction bases left unmatched: 9. CDR1 MDHEN and CDR2 SYDVKM come from the germline V gene. The CDR3 here is CASTSGTAYEAFF. As DNA, the CDR3 is TGTGCCAGCACCTCCGGGACAGCCTATGAAGCTTTCTTT.

The rearrangement joins TRBV9 to TRBJ1-4, with 8 bases identical to TRBD1. CDR1 and CDR2 (germline): SGDLS, YYNGEE. The CDR3 totals 19 residues. The V and J ends lost 4 bases and 3 bases, in that order; junction bases with no gene match: 17. The CDR3 loop is CASSPGAGGARGANEKLFF. For the CDR3, the DNA is TGTGCCAGCAGCCCAGGGGCAGGGGGCGCAAGGGGAGCTAATGAAAAACTGTTTTTT.

Worth noting for this clone: The junction does not match germline at one end; this may be a read error. The gene calls are TRBV6-1 and TRBJ2-2, with 12 bases identical to TRBD1. The CDR3 covers 18 residues. Germline V gives CDR1 MNHNS, CDR2 SASEGT. CDR3 region: CASSQAPGQGAYTGELFF. The CDR3 DNA follows: TGTGCCAGCAGTCAAGCCCCGGGACAGGGGGCATACACCGGGGAGCTGTTTTTT.

This clone has a single count. The chain has TRBV5-4 and TRBJ2-1; D ambiguous. V was shortened by 0 bases and J by 5 bases, with 6 bases between the two germline ends. CDR1 and CDR2 from the germline V gene are SGHNT and YYREEE (reference sequence). This CDR3 has 13 amino acids. The CDR3 is CASSLARNNEQFF. The CDR3 DNA sequence: TGTGCCAGCAGCTTGGCCAGGAACAATGAGCAGTTCTTC.

The chain uses TRBV7-9 and TRBJ1-6, with D perhaps matching TRBD1 (6 bases). Germline loops: CDR1 SEHNR, CDR2 FQNEAQ (reference sequence). The CDR3 contains 15 residues. The V end lost 1 base, the J end lost 3 bases, and 7 bases lay between the germline ends. The DNA of the CDR3 is TGTGCCAGCAGCTTAGAGGGGGACTATAATTCACCCCTCCACTTT. Its protein is CASSLEGDYNSPLHF.